The 26 T cell receptor beta chains in this list originate from one sample, sequenced in a study of metastatic and nonmetastatic thyroid tumors. TCRdb re-called the PCR reads via MiXCR. Found here are 39,000 or so clones, approximately 19% of them singletons; the top ten hold 18%. All patients were untreated before thyroid surgery. The sequenced sample consisted of blood. The receptors derive from a female donor with papillary thyroid cancer or a benign thyroid nodule (not recorded which). Some clones in this sample may be carry-over from other donors' samples.

The sample holds many counts of this clone. An end of the junction differs from the germline gene, which may be a read error. The sample carries other DNA sequences with the same CDR3. The chain combines TRBV7-7 with TRBJ2-5, with 7 nucleotides matching TRBD1. The CDR3 is 13 amino acids. Germline assignment: CDR1 SSHAT and CDR2 FNYEAQ (reference sequence). This CDR3 reads CASSRGQQETQYF. CDR3 DNA: TGTGCTAGCAGCCGGGGACAGCAAGAGACCCAGTACTTC.

This clone came up many times. This rearrangement joins TRBV20-1 to TRBJ2-1; D remains unclear. The CDR3 length is 12 residues. CDR1 is DFQATT, CDR2 SNEGSKA, per germline (reference sequence). Deletions cut 3 bases from V and 7 bases from J, with 10 bases between. This CDR3 reads CSASPPLNEQFF. The CDR3 coding sequence is TGCAGTGCTAGCCCCCCTTTAAATGAGCAGTTCTTC.

This clone has a count of ten or more. The V and J genes are TRBV11-3 and TRBJ2-6; D could derive from TRBD1 or TRBD2 (5 bases each). The CDR3 sequence is 16 residues long. Germline-derived CDR1 and CDR2 are SGHNT and YENEEA. Trimming removed 3 bases from V and 1 base from J, with 10 bases in between. CDR3 in DNA: TGTGCCAGCAGCTTGGTTTGGGGGTCTGGGGCCAACGTCCTGACTTTC. It yields the protein CASSLVWGSGANVLTF.

There are many counts of this clone. CDR3 region: CASSLGQGYGYTF. For the CDR3, the DNA is TGTGCCAGCAGCCTAGGACAGGGCTATGGCTACACCTTC. The V call is TRBV7-3, the J call TRBJ1-2; 8 bases are shared with TRBD1. Germline CDR1 is SGHTA and CDR2 is FQGTGA. V lost 5 bases to trimming and J lost 4 bases; unmatched junction nucleotides: 3. This CDR3 comprises 13 residues.

This clone is termed medium-sized. V and J are TRBV19 and TRBJ2-2, with 7 bases that match TRBD1. The CDR3 totals 12 residues. Per germline, CDR1 LNHDA and CDR2 SQIVND (reference sequence). V gave up 4 bases and J gave up 8 bases; unmatched junction bases: 1. The CDR3: CASSNRGGELFF. The CDR3 DNA is TGTGCCAGTAGTAACAGGGGTGGGGAGCTGTTTTTT.

This clone came up a few times. The junction departs from germline at one end; a sequencing error may be responsible. CDR3 protein: CIAGVRSSDQPQHF. DNA of the CDR3: TGCATTGCTGGAGTCAGGTCCTCCGATCAGCCCCAGCATTTT. The chain has TRBV20-1 and TRBJ1-5, with no clear D. The CDR3 is 14 residues long. Germline V gene lookup returns CDR1 DFQATT and CDR2 SNEGSKA (reference sequence).

The rearrangement uses TRBV20-1 and TRBJ2-5; 15 bases line up with TRBD2. From germline, CDR1 is DFQATT and CDR2 SNEGSKA (reference sequence). V shed 5 bases, J shed 4 bases, and the junction held 5 bases outside the gene matches. This CDR3 has 15 residues. The CDR3 DNA reads as TGCAGTGCTCCCCGGACTAGCGGGAGGGTAGAGACCCAGTACTTC. Protein product: CSAPRTSGRVETQYF.

To note about this clone: The CDR3 ends on some other residue instead of the conserved phenylalanine or tryptophan, so this is likely a read error. This chain connects TRBV12-3 or TRBV12-4 to TRBJ2-7, with TRBD2 identical over 8 bases. Trimming cost V 5 bases and J 4 bases; bases outside gene matches: 7. The CDR3 covers 14 residues. CDR3 loop: CASSKLAGRYEQYL. The CDR3 DNA reads as TGTGCCAGCAGTAAATTAGCGGGAAGGTACGAGCAGTACCTC.

This clone was found a few times. The CDR3 ends on some other residue instead of the conserved phenylalanine or tryptophan, so this is likely a read error. The V call is TRBV5-1, the J call TRBJ1-1, with D uncertain. The CDR3 totals 14 residues. Germline V gene data show CDR1 as SGHRS and CDR2 as YFSETQ. Deletions cut 4 bases from V and 2 bases from J, with 12 bases between. The CDR3 DNA reads as TGCGCCAGCAGCCCTTTGGACCATAACACTGAAGCTTTCTCT. This codes for CASSPLDHNTEAFS.

This clone has a handful of counts. This may be a read error: a much more frequent sequence differs by one nucleotide. This sample also contains other DNA sequences that code for the same CDR3. The gene calls are TRBV6-2 or TRBV6-3 and TRBJ2-4; no clear D gene. V lost 8 bases and J lost 2, with 25 bases in between. Per germline, CDR1 MNHEY and CDR2 SVGEGT. This CDR3 spans 18 amino acids. The CDR3: CASLSQTTEASSKNIQYF. The CDR3 nucleotides read TGTGCCAGCCTATCGCAAACAACGGAAGCGTCTTCCAAAAACATTCAGTACTTC.

In its sample, this clone was seen many times. This chain connects TRBV19 to TRBJ2-3; no firm D call. CDR3 size: 13 residues. CDR1 and CDR2 (germline): LNHDA, SQIVND (reference sequence). Trimming stripped 6 bases from V and 4 bases from J, with 11 bases between. In nucleotides, the CDR3 is TGTGCCAGTAGCCCAAACAGTGCAGATACGCAGTATTTT. Its protein product is CASSPNSADTQYF.

In regard to this clone: One end of the junction varies from germline; a read error may be responsible. The V gene is TRBV5-1, the J gene TRBJ2-2, with unresolved D. Germline V gene data show CDR1 as SGHRS and CDR2 as YFSETQ. CDR3 length: 15 residues. CDR3 nucleotide sequence: TGCGCCAGCATCTTGGCCGGTGCTGGCCCCGGGGAGCTGTTTTTT. This gives the protein CASILAGAGPGELFF.

This clone was seen repeatedly, ten times or more. This sequence may be a read error, since a much larger clone differs from it by one base. The chain combines TRBV7-2 with TRBJ2-7, with a weak D call TRBD1 (6 bases). This CDR3 has 15 residues. The germline V gene encodes CDR1 SGHTA and CDR2 FQGNSA. The CDR3 loop is CASSRTAAQGYEQCF. CDR3 nucleotide sequence: TGTGCCAGCAGCCGGACCGCGGCCCAGGGGTACGAGCAGTGCTTC.

The chain recombines TRBV20-1 with TRBJ2-1, with 8 bases matching TRBD2. In germline, CDR1 is DFQATT, CDR2 SNEGSKA (reference sequence). V shed 6 bases and J 5 bases; nucleotides not matched to a gene: 9. There are 14 residues in the CDR3. CDR3 in amino acids: CSALLAGPHNEQFF. CDR3 DNA: TGCAGTGCGCTCCTAGCGGGTCCCCACAATGAGCAGTTCTTC.

This clone showed up many times. This rearrangement joins TRBV3-1 to TRBJ2-5; perhaps TRBD1 as D (5 bases). Germline lookup yields CDR1 LGHDT and CDR2 YNNKEL (reference sequence). V gave up 4 bases and J gave up 2 bases, with 8 bases separating them. The CDR3 sequence is 13 residues long. In DNA form, the CDR3 reads TGTGCCAGCAGCCGGACACGACAAGAGACCCAGTACTTC. It translates to CASSRTRQETQYF.

Ten or more counts support this clone. The genes are TRBV6-6 and TRBJ2-6; D may be TRBD1 or TRBD2 (6 bases each). V was trimmed by 6 bases and J by 0 bases, leaving 18 bases between them. Germline lookup yields CDR1 MNHNY and CDR2 SVGAGI (reference sequence). The CDR3 covers 18 residues. CDR3 loop: CASRPRGPVISGANVLTF. In nucleotides, the CDR3 is TGTGCCAGCAGACCCCGGGGGCCCGTTATCTCTGGGGCCAACGTCCTGACTTTC.

On this clone itself: The germline gene is not matched at one end of the junction; a read error may be the cause. This chain connects TRBV5-1 to TRBJ2-3; the match to TRBD2 covers 10 bases. This CDR3 region has 15 residues. Germline CDR1 reads SGHRS; CDR2 reads YFSETQ. The CDR3 sequence is CASSLGTSGTDTQCF. The CDR3 coding sequence is TGCGCCAGCAGCTTGGGGACTAGCGGTACAGATACACAGTGTTTT.

The CDR3 nucleotides are TGCAGTGCTAGATCCTGGAGCGGGAGTCGGAATGAGCAGTTCTTC. Translated, it gives CSARSWSGSRNEQFF. This chain connects TRBV20-1 to TRBJ2-1; TRBD2 agrees at 8 bases. Germline CDR1 and CDR2: DFQATT and SNEGSKA (reference sequence). The CDR3 runs 15 residues. The J segment lost 7 bases and the V segment lost 2 bases, leaving 10 bases of the junction unmatched.

CDR3 amino acids: CASSEASRGHREKQFF. The CDR3, as DNA: TGTGCCAGCAGTGAAGCTTCCAGGGGGCATCGGGAGAAGCAGTTCTTC. The genes are TRBV2 and TRBJ2-1, with 8 bases that match TRBD1. V gave up 0 bases and J gave up 11 bases; unmatched junction bases: 12. The CDR3 runs 16 residues. The V gene's germline CDR1 is SNHLY and CDR2 FYNNEI.

This clone was counted at least ten times. The rearrangement joins TRBV18 to TRBJ2-7; no definite D call. In germline, CDR1 is KGHSH, CDR2 LQKENI. This CDR3 has 16 amino acids. The germline V and J ends were trimmed by 4 bases and 4 bases, with 20 bases remaining between them. DNA of the CDR3: TGTGCCAGCTCACGGTGGGTGGCGCGGAGAGATTACGAGCAGTACTTC. Its translation: CASSRWVARRDYEQYF.

Only one count was recorded for this clone. A read error may be the cause here, since a much bigger clone is one base away. The chain combines TRBV4-1 with TRBJ2-3; 8 positions match TRBD1. The CDR3 covers 14 residues. Germline-derived CDR1 and CDR2 are MGHRA and YSYEKL. The CDR3 DNA reads as TGCGCCAGCAGCCAAGGGACAGGGAGAGATACGAAGTATTTT. It codes for CASSQGTGRDTKYF.

The chain carries TRBV5-1 and TRBJ2-1; 8 bases are a match to TRBD1. After removal of 7 bases from V and 3 bases from J, the junction contained 9 bases not matched to a gene. Looked up from germline, CDR1 is SGHRS and CDR2 is YFSETQ. This CDR3 has 15 residues. The CDR3 spells CASGVAGGDYNEQFF. DNA for the CDR3: TGCGCCAGCGGCGTAGCAGGGGGCGACTACAATGAGCAGTTCTTC.

This chain links TRBV11-3 with TRBJ2-5; 10 bases map to TRBD2. This CDR3 has 15 residues. Germline CDR1 reads SGHNT; CDR2 reads YENEEA. The junction had 4 bases not matched to a gene; V was cut back by 5 bases and J by 1 base. The CDR3 is CASSRTSGLQETQYF. For the CDR3, the DNA is TGTGCCAGCAGCCGGACTAGCGGCCTCCAAGAGACCCAGTACTTC. Full variable domain (remainder filled in from reference TRBV11-3 and TRBJ2-5): EAGVVQSPRYKIIEKKQPVAFWCNPISGHNTLYWYLQNLGQGPELLIRYENEEAVDDSQLPKDRFSAERLKGVDSTLKIQPAELGDSAVYLCASSRTSGLQETQYFGPGTRLLVL.

In regard to this clone: The junction does not match germline at one end; this may be a read error. The genes are TRBV20-1 and TRBJ2-5; 8 bases map to TRBD2. The CDR3 totals 14 residues. CDR1 is DFQATT, CDR2 SNEGSKA, per germline (reference sequence). Written as DNA, the CDR3 is TGCAGTGCTGCTGGACTAGCCATGGGAGAGACCAAGTACTTC. It is translated as CSAAGLAMGETKYF.

This clone was detected many times. The V and J genes are TRBV2 and TRBJ2-5, with D possibly TRBD2 on 6 matching bases. The CDR3 contains 13 residues. Germline values: CDR1 SNHLY, CDR2 FYNNEI. Trimming removed 5 bases from V and 1 base from J, with 8 bases in between. CDR3 DNA: TGTGCCAGCAGTAGGGACTTCCAAGAGACCCAGTACTTC. Translation: CASSRDFQETQYF.

This chain joins TRBV28 and TRBJ2-2; D gene uncertain. Trimming took 6 bases from V and 4 from J, leaving 15 bases between them. CDR1 is MDHEN, CDR2 SYDVKM, per germline. This CDR3 contains 15 residues. In DNA form, the CDR3 reads TGTGCCAGCAGAGCCGCCGTGTGCGCCACCGGGGAGCTGTTTTTT. It translates to CASRAAVCATGELFF.